Listed here are 27 T cell receptor beta chains from one sample, sequenced in a study of blood T cell repertoires in COVID-19. Some clones are missing from TCRdb's copy, which holds only in-frame ones; the method was immunoSEQ multiplex PCR. Of approximately 230,000 clones in the sample, over 75% were seen once. The specimen sequenced was peripheral blood. Source of these receptors: a woman in her thirties or forties who had recovered from COVID-19.

This chain connects TRBV15 to TRBJ1-2, with 8 nucleotides matching TRBD1. The CDR3 length is 16 residues. Germline V gene data show CDR1 as LNHNV and CDR2 as YYDKDF (reference sequence). V dropped 1 base and J dropped 4; count of bases not matched to a gene: 8. CDR3 residues: CATSRGAGTGSYGYTF. Here the CDR3 DNA reads TGTGCCACCAGCAGAGGGGCCGGGACAGGCAGCTATGGCTACACCTTC.

V gene TRBV9 combines with J gene TRBJ1-3; 7 nucleotides line up with TRBD1. This CDR3 spans 13 amino acids. The V and J ends lost 4 bases and 8 bases, in that order; junction bases with no gene match: 6. Germline V gives CDR1 SGDLS, CDR2 YYNGEE. The CDR3 DNA is TGTGCCAGCAGCCCGAACAGGGGAGACACCATATATTTT. Protein: CASSPNRGDTIYF.

The chain couples TRBV7-2 to TRBJ1-6, with 7 bases matching TRBD1. Germline lookup yields CDR1 SGHTA and CDR2 FQGNSA. J was trimmed by 8 bases and V by 1 base; bases with no gene match: 2. The CDR3 runs 14 residues. The CDR3 DNA follows: TGTGCCAGCAGCTTAGGACAGGGCTATTCACCCCTCCACTTT. This codes for CASSLGQGYSPLHF.

This chain joins TRBV2 and TRBJ2-3; no reliable D call. The CDR3 is 13 residues long. Germline loops: CDR1 SNHLY, CDR2 FYNNEI. With 5 bases removed from V and 0 bases from J, the gap between germline ends came to 6 bases. In DNA form, the CDR3 reads TGTGCCAGCAGTCAGACTAGCACAGATACGCAGTATTTT. It yields the protein CASSQTSTDTQYF. The full variable domain, with the rest looked up from reference TRBV2 and TRBJ2-3, is EPEVTQTPSHQVTQMGQEVILRCVPISNHLYFYWYRQILGQKVEFLVSFYNNEISEKSEIFDDQFSVERPDGSNFTLKIRSTKLEDSAMYFCASSQTSTDTQYFGPGTRLTVL.

The sample holds a few counts of this clone. The chain carries TRBV7-2 and TRBJ2-7, with D possibly TRBD2 on 6 matching bases. Germline CDR1 is SGHTA and CDR2 is FQGNSA. Trimming stripped 3 bases from V and 6 bases from J, with 12 bases between. The CDR3 spans 13 residues. CDR3: CASSLGLSGEQYF. CDR3 coding DNA: TGTGCCAGCAGCTTGGGACTCTCGGGCGAGCAGTACTTC.

This chain connects TRBV19 to TRBJ2-1, with a possible D match to TRBD2 (6 bases). The CDR3 consists of 14 residues. Germline CDR1 and CDR2: LNHDA and SQIVND (reference sequence). Trimming took off 3 bases at V and 7 bases at J, with 13 bases between the two ends. This CDR3 reads CASSMGGNKNEQFF. The CDR3 coding sequence is TGTGCCAGTAGTATGGGGGGAAACAAGAATGAGCAGTTCTTC.

This chain connects TRBV19 to TRBJ2-3, with 8 bases matching TRBD2. The junction had 10 bases not matched to a gene; V was cut back by 3 bases and J by 8 bases. The CDR3 has 15 residues. Per germline, CDR1 LNHDA and CDR2 SQIVND (reference sequence). CDR3 bases: TGTGCCAGTAGTATTCTGGCGGGAGGATCCGGTACGCAGTATTTT. It codes for CASSILAGGSGTQYF.

The chain recombines TRBV7-6 with TRBJ2-2; possibly TRBD2 for D (7 bases). The length of the CDR3 is 16 residues. Germline V gene sequence: CDR1 SGHVS, CDR2 FNYEAQ. Deletions cut 2 bases from V and 4 bases from J, with 14 bases between. The chain's CDR3 is CASSLMGGPITGELFF. In DNA, the CDR3 is TGTGCCAGCAGCTTAATGGGGGGGCCCATCACCGGGGAGCTGTTTTTT. The entire variable domain, with the rest obtained from reference TRBV7-6 and TRBJ2-2, is as follows: GAGVSQSPRYKVTKRGQDVALRCDPISGHVSLYWYRQALGQGPEFLTYFNYEAQQDKSGLPNDRFSAERPEGSISTLTIQRTEQRDSAMYRCASSLMGGPITGELFFGEGSRLTVL.

The genes are TRBV27 and TRBJ2-7; D perhaps matches TRBD2 (6 bases). The CDR3 totals 15 residues. V was pared by 0 bases and J by 3 bases, with 12 bases between. Germline V CDR1 and CDR2: MNHEY, SMNVEV (reference sequence). The CDR3 DNA is TGTGCCAGCAGTTTATCGGGGGGTTCCGGCTACGAGCAGTACTTC. It yields the protein CASSLSGGSGYEQYF.

The chain employs TRBV4-1 and TRBJ1-6; perhaps TRBD1 as D (5 bases). Germline loops: CDR1 MGHRA, CDR2 YSYEKL. CDR3 size: 18 residues. Trimming pared 3 bases from V and 4 bases from J, leaving 19 bases between. CDR3 nucleotides: TGCGCCAGCAGCCAGGGACGTAGGCGGGGGGAGTATAATTCACCCCTCCACTTT. Translated: CASSQGRRRGEYNSPLHF.

The chain carries TRBV30 and TRBJ2-7, with 14 bases aligning to TRBD2. This CDR3 spans 19 amino acids. With 3 bases clipped from V and 7 bases from J, the junction kept 20 bases outside the gene matches. Germline V gives CDR1 GTSNPN, CDR2 SVGIG (reference sequence). CDR3 coding DNA: TGTGCCTGGAGCGCTACGATCGGACTAGCGGGAGGTGAAGCGAAGGAGCAGTACTTC. Protein product: CAWSATIGLAGGEAKEQYF.

V gene TRBV11-2 combines with J gene TRBJ2-7; D is unclear. Looked up from germline, CDR1 is SGHAT and CDR2 is FQNNGV. The CDR3 sequence is 14 residues long. Trimming stripped 1 base from V and 3 bases from J, with 10 bases between. In nucleotides, the CDR3 is TGTGCCAGCAGCTTAGCAGGTCGTGACTACGAGCAGTACTTC. Translated, it gives CASSLAGRDYEQYF.

J is TRBJ2-2 and V is TRBV7-2, with D maybe TRBD1 (6 bases). CDR1 is SGHTA, CDR2 FQGNSA, per germline. CDR3 length equals 18 residues. Trimming took 1 base from V and 6 from J, leaving 21 bases between them. As DNA, the CDR3 is TGTGCCAGCAGCTTAGGGGCTTGGGCCAGGGGAAGGTCCGGGGAGCTGTTTTTT. It encodes CASSLGAWARGRSGELFF. Together with reference TRBV7-2 and TRBJ2-2, the CDR3 gives the full variable domain: GAGVSQSPSNKVTEKGKDVELRCDPISGHTALYWYRQSLGQGLEFLIYFQGNSAPDKSGLPSDRFSAERTGGSVSTLTIQRTQQEDSAVYLCASSLGAWARGRSGELFFGEGSRLTVL.

V and J are TRBV3-1 (or the pseudogene TRBV3-2) and TRBJ1-6; D remains ambiguous. The germline CDR1 and CDR2 sequences are LGHDT and YNNKEL (reference sequence). Trimming stripped 4 bases from V and 3 bases from J, with 16 bases between. This CDR3 comprises 17 residues. The CDR3 sequence is CASSPRVGINYNSPLHF. DNA for the CDR3: TGTGCCAGCAGCCCACGTGTGGGCATAAACTATAATTCACCCCTCCACTTT.

V usage is TRBV13 and J usage is TRBJ1-2, with D possibly being TRBD1 (5 bases). The CDR3 loop spans 12 amino acids. Trimming shortened V by 6 bases and J by 4 bases, and 9 bases separated the two germline ends. The germline CDR1 and CDR2 sequences are PRHDT and FYEKMQ (reference sequence). The CDR3 spells CASSSGGYGYTF. CDR3 in DNA: TGTGCCAGCAGTTCGGGGGGCTATGGCTACACCTTC.

Comment on this clone: A junction boundary mismatches the germline segment, possibly from a read error. The CDR3 DNA reads TGCGCCAGCAGCGCGACAGGGGGGGACTACGGCTACACCTTC. It is translated as CASSATGGDYGYTF. This chain uses TRBV4-3 with TRBJ1-2, with 9 nucleotides matching TRBD1. CDR3 length: 14 residues. Germline assignment: CDR1 LGHNA and CDR2 YSLEER.

The chain carries TRBV20-1 and TRBJ2-7; D remains ambiguous. There are 11 residues in the CDR3. The V end was cut by 0 bases, the J end by 9 bases, with 9 bases between. CDR1 and CDR2 from the germline V gene are DFQATT and SNEGSKA (reference sequence). The CDR3 protein is CSARDGVLQYF. The CDR3 DNA reads as TGCAGTGCTAGAGACGGAGTGTTGCAGTACTTC.

This chain links TRBV27 with TRBJ1-1; TRBD1 agrees at 8 bases. Germline V lookup: CDR1 MNHEY, CDR2 SMNVEV (reference sequence). CDR3 length equals 14 residues. V lost 5 bases to trimming and J lost 4 bases; unmatched junction nucleotides: 6. CDR3 region: CASSQGQVSTEAFF. CDR3 in DNA: TGTGCCAGCAGTCAGGGACAGGTATCCACTGAAGCTTTCTTT.

The rearrangement links TRBV19 to TRBJ2-3; TRBD1 matches 8 bases. Trimming cost V 5 bases and J 2 bases; bases outside gene matches: 6. Germline loops: CDR1 LNHDA, CDR2 SQIVND (reference sequence). The CDR3 extends over 15 amino acids. DNA of the CDR3: TGTGCCAGTAGTCCCCGACAGGGGAACACAGATACGCAGTATTTT. It translates to CASSPRQGNTDTQYF.

This rearrangement joins TRBV7-9 to TRBJ2-1; possibly TRBD2 for D (6 bases). CDR1 is SEHNR and CDR2 is FQNEAQ in the germline V gene (reference sequence). The V end lost 5 bases, the J end lost 4 bases, and 15 bases lay between the germline ends. This CDR3 is built from 15 residues. CDR3 loop: CASSPTSLAYNEQFF. For the CDR3, the DNA is TGTGCCAGCAGCCCGACTAGTCTGGCTTACAATGAGCAGTTCTTC.

This chain uses TRBV25-1 with TRBJ1-2; 9 bases align to TRBD1. In germline, CDR1 is MGHDK, CDR2 SYGVNS. V dropped 4 bases and J dropped 8; count of bases not matched to a gene: 5. The CDR3 extends over 13 amino acids. The CDR3 sequence: CASSVQGAQGYTF. CDR3 DNA: TGTGCCAGCAGTGTACAGGGGGCGCAGGGCTACACCTTC.

The chain uses TRBV19 and TRBJ2-5, with unresolved D. The DNA end lines up better with TRBJ2-7; the J call may be wrong. This CDR3 region has 13 residues. Per germline, CDR1 LNHDA and CDR2 SQIVND (reference sequence). The CDR3 reads CASSPYRSYEQYF. The DNA for the CDR3 is TGTGCCAGTAGCCCTTACCGATCCTACGAGCAGTACTTC.

The chain employs TRBV6-5 and TRBJ2-5, with D possibly TRBD2 on 6 matching bases. CDR1 and CDR2 from the germline V gene are MNHEY and SVGAGI. There are 14 residues in the CDR3. V was trimmed by 4 bases and J by 3 bases, leaving 12 bases between them. For the CDR3, the DNA is TGTGCCAGCAGTTTCTGGGAGGAAAAAGAGACCCAGTACTTC. It translates to CASSFWEEKETQYF.

The chain recombines TRBV11-2 with TRBJ2-2, with D unresolved. Germline lookup yields CDR1 SGHAT and CDR2 FQNNGV. The CDR3 extends over 13 amino acids. Between the trimmed V and J ends, which lost 1 base and 5 bases, there was a span of 5 bases. DNA of the CDR3: TGTGCCAGCAGCTTAGCTACGACCGGGGAGCTGTTTTTT. Amino acid sequence: CASSLATTGELFF.

This chain links TRBV7-8 with TRBJ2-7; 9 bases agree with TRBD1. Losses at the gene ends were 3 bases for V and 5 bases for J; bases not matched to a gene: 8. Germline-derived CDR1 and CDR2 are SGHVS and FQNEAQ. The CDR3 spans 15 residues. CDR3 bases: TGTGCCAGCAGCTTCTCCGGGACAGGGAAGGACGAGCAGTACTTC. Translating it yields CASSFSGTGKDEQYF.

The rearrangement joins TRBV2 to TRBJ2-7; TRBD2 matches 9 bases. The germline V gene encodes CDR1 SNHLY and CDR2 FYNNEI. The CDR3 has 16 residues. The V gene end was trimmed by 8 bases and the J gene end by 1 base; junction bases not matched to a gene: 12. CDR3: CASGNRAGGLSYEQYF. CDR3 nucleotides: TGTGCCAGCGGGAACCGAGCGGGGGGCCTTTCCTACGAGCAGTACTTC. Looking up the rest from reference TRBV2 and TRBJ2-7 gives the full variable domain: EPEVTQTPSHQVTQMGQEVILRCVPISNHLYFYWYRQILGQKVEFLVSFYNNEISEKSEIFDDQFSVERPDGSNFTLKIRSTKLEDSAMYFCASGNRAGGLSYEQYFGPGTRLTVT.

This clone was observed a handful of times. The chain combines TRBV2 with TRBJ1-2, with 10 bases fitting TRBD1. V was clipped by 6 bases and J by 8 bases; unmatched bases: 6. Germline assignment: CDR1 SNHLY and CDR2 FYNNEI. This CDR3 comprises 13 residues. The DNA for the CDR3 is TGTGCCAGCAGCAAGGGACAGGGGTGGGGCTACACCTTC. Encoded protein: CASSKGQGWGYTF.